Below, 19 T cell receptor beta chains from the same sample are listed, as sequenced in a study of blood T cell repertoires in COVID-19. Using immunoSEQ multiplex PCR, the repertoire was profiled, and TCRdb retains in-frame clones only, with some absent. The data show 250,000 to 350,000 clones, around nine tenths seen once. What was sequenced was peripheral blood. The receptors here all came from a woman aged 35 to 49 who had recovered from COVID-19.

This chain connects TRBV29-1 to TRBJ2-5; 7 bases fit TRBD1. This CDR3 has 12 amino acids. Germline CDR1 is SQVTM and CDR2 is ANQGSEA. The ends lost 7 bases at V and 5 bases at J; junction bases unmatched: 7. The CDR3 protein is CSGKQGSETQYF. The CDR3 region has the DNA TGCAGCGGTAAACAGGGGAGTGAGACCCAGTACTTC.

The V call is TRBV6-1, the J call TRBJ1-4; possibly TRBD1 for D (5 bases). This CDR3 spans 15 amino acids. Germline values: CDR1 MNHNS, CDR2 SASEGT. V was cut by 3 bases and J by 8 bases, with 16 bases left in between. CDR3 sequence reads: CASSDPGGVGEKLFF. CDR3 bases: TGTGCCAGCAGTGACCCTGGGGGGGTGGGAGAAAAACTGTTTTTT.

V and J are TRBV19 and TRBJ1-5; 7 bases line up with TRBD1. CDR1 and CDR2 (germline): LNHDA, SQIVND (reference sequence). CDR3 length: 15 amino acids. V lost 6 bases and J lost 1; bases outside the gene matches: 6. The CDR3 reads CASSTQGGSNQPQHF. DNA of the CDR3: TGTGCCAGTAGCACGCAGGGGGGAAGCAATCAGCCCCAGCATTTT.

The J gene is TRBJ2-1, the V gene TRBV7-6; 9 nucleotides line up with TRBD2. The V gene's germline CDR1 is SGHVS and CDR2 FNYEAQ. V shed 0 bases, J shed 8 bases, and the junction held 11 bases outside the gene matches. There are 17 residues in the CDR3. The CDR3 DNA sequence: TGTGCCAGCAGCTTAGCACTAGCGGGCCGAAGAGGCGATGAGCAGTTCTTC. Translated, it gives CASSLALAGRRGDEQFF.

CDR3 amino acids: CASSFLTIEARGSSYEQYF. The CDR3 bases are TGTGCCAGCAGTTTTTTGACCATCGAGGCGCGGGGCTCCTCCTACGAGCAGTACTTC. The V call is TRBV28, the J call TRBJ2-7; possible D gene TRBD2, 6 bases. The CDR3 is made up of 19 amino acids. The V and J ends lost 3 bases and 0 bases respectively, with 24 bases between them. Germline loops: CDR1 MDHEN, CDR2 SYDVKM. Full variable domain (missing parts from reference TRBV28 and TRBJ2-7): DVKVTQSSRYLVKRTGEKVFLECVQDMDHENMFWYRQDPGLGLRLIYFSYDVKMKEKGDIPEGYSVSREKKERFSLILESASTNQTSMYLCASSFLTIEARGSSYEQYFGPGTRLTVT.

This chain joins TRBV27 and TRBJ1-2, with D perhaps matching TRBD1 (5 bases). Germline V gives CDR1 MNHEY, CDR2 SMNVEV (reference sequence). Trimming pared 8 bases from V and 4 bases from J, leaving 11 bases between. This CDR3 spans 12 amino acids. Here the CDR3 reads CASGQGGYGYTF. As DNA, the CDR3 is TGTGCCAGCGGCCAGGGTGGCTATGGCTACACCTTC.

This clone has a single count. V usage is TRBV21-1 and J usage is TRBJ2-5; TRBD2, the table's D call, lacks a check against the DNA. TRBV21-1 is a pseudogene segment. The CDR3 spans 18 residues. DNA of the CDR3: TGTGCCAGCAGCAAGCCCGAGGAGTTAGCGGGGGCGCAAGAGACCCAGTACTTC. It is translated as CASSKPEELAGAQETQYF.

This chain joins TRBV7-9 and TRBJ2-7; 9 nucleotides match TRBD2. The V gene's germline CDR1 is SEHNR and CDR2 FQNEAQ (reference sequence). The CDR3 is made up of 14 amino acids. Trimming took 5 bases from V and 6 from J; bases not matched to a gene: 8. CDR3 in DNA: TGTGCCAGCAGCCCGGGACTAGCCGAGTCCGAGCAGTACTTC. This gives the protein CASSPGLAESEQYF.

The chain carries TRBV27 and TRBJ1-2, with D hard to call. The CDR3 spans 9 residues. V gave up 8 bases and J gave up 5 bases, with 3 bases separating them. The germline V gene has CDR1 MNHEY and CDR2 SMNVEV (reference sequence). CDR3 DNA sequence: TGTGCCAGCGCGTATGGCTACACCTTC. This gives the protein CASAYGYTF.

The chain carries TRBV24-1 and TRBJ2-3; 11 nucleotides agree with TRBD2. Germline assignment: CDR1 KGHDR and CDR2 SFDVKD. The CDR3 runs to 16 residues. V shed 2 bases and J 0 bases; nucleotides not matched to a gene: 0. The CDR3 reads CATSDWTSGSTDTQYF. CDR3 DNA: TGTGCCACCAGTGATTGGACTAGCGGGAGCACAGATACGCAGTATTTT.

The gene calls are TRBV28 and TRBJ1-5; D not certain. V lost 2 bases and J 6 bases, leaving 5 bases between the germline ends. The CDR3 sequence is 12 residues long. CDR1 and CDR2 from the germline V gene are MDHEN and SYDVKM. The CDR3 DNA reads TGTGCCAGCAGTTTAGGCCTTCAGCCCCAGCATTTT. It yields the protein CASSLGLQPQHF.

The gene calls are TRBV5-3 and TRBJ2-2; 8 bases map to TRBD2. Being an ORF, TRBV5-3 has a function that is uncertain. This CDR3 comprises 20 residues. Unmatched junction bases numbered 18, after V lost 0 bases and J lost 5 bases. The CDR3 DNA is TGTGCCAGAAGCTTGGGTCGAGTGAGCGGGAGAGCCACGAGAACCGGGGAGCTGTTTTTT. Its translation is CARSLGRVSGRATRTGELFF.

The CDR3 protein is CASSQDLGLSAYEQYF. The CDR3 DNA reads as TGTGCCAGCAGCCAAGACTTGGGACTATCCGCCTACGAGCAGTACTTC. This chain links TRBV4-2 with TRBJ2-7, with 7 bases fitting TRBD2. Germline assignment: CDR1 LGHNA and CDR2 YNFKEQ. This CDR3 is 16 amino acids long. V was clipped by 0 bases and J by 2 bases; unmatched bases: 7.

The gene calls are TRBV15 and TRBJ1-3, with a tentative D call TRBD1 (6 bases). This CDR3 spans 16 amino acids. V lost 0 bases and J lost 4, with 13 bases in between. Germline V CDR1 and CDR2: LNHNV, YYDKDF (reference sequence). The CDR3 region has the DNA TGTGCCACCAGCAGAGACACAGGGCCCAGAGGAAACACCATATATTTT. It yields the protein CATSRDTGPRGNTIYF.

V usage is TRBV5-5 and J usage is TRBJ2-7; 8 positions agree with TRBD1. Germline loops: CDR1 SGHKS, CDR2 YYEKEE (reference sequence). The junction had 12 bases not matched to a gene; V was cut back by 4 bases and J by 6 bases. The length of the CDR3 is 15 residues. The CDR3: CASSPPGQGAAEQYF. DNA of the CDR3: TGTGCCAGCAGCCCACCAGGCCAGGGGGCGGCCGAGCAGTACTTC.

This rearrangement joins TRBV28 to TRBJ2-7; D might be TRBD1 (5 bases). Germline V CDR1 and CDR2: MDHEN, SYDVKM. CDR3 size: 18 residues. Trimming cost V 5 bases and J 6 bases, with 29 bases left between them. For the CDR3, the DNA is TGTGCCAGCAGTGCTTTTGGTGTAGCCCCAGGGATTCCCGGCGAGCAGTACTTC. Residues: CASSAFGVAPGIPGEQYF.

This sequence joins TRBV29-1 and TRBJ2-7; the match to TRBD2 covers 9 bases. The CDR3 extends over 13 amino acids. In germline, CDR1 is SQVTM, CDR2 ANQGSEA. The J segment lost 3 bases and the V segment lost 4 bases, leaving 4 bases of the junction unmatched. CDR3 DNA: TGCAGCGTTGTTATTAGCGGGAGCTACGAGCAGTACTTC. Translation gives CSVVISGSYEQYF.

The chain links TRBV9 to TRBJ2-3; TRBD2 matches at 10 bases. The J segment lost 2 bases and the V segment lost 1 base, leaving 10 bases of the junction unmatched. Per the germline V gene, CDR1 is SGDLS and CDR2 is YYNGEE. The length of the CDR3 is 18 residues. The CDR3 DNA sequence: TGTGCCAGCAGCGTAAAAGGACTAGCGGACTTTCCCACAGATACGCAGTATTTT. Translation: CASSVKGLADFPTDTQYF.

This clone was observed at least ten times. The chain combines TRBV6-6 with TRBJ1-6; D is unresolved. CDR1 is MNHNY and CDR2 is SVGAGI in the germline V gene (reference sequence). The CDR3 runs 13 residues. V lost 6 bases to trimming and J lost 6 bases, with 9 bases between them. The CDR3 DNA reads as TGTGCCAGCAGCCCGGGTACTAATTCACCCCTCCACTTT. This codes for CASSPGTNSPLHF.